Listed here are 22 T cell receptor beta chains from one sample, sequenced in a study of technical replicates of blood from several donors listed by TCRdb under 2017. The library relied on the immunoSEQ multiplex PCR assay. TCRdb holds this immuneACCESS table with in-frame rearrangements only. Some clones are missing; in checked studies, unresolved V genes explain under half, and the rest has no known cause. In this sample the table shows more than 65,000 clones, approximately 94% of which occur a single time. Jointly, the top ten make up less than 0.25% of the sample. Material for sequencing was T cells isolated from PBMCs. Every receptor here comes from a human donor in good health.

Note on this clone: The junction shows a germline mismatch at one end, possibly a read error. The chain uses TRBV11-1 and TRBJ2-5; TRBD2 might be the D (6 bases). The germline V gene has CDR1 SGHAT and CDR2 FQDESV (reference sequence). This CDR3 is 15 amino acids long. CDR3 sequence: CASSLAWSGGETQYF. The CDR3 DNA reads as TGTGCCAGCAGCCTAGCTTGGTCCGGGGGAGAGACCCAGTACTTC.

This chain joins TRBV2 and TRBJ2-7; D gene uncertain. CDR1 and CDR2 from the germline V gene are SNHLY and FYNNEI. CDR3 size: 15 residues. V was cut by 2 bases and J by 4 bases, with 15 bases left in between. The CDR3 loop is CASSELPSLSYEQYF. The CDR3 bases are TGTGCCAGCAGTGAACTACCCTCCCTTTCGTACGAGCAGTACTTC.

The rearrangement links TRBV5-4 to TRBJ2-7, with TRBD1 identical over 8 bases. This CDR3 is 12 amino acids long. V was clipped by 7 bases and J by 7 bases; unmatched bases: 7. Germline-derived CDR1 and CDR2 are SGHNT and YYREEE (reference sequence). This chain's CDR3 is CASGRTGNEQYF. Written as DNA, the CDR3 is TGTGCCAGCGGAAGGACAGGGAATGAGCAGTACTTC.

The V gene is TRBV28, the J gene TRBJ2-1; perhaps TRBD2 as D (7 bases). CDR1 and CDR2 from the germline V gene are MDHEN and SYDVKM. The CDR3 sequence is 15 residues long. V was cut by 7 bases and J by 2 bases, with 15 bases left in between. CDR3 DNA: TGTGCCAGCACACGAGGGGGGGTCCCCTACAATGAGCAGTTCTTC. It is translated as CASTRGGVPYNEQFF.

The V call is TRBV27, the J call TRBJ1-2, with TRBD1 identical over 12 bases. Germline loops: CDR1 MNHEY, CDR2 SMNVEV (reference sequence). This CDR3 spans 15 amino acids. The trim removed 6 bases at V and 4 bases at J, leaving 6 bases unmatched. For the CDR3, the DNA is TGTGCCAGCAGAGGCGGGACAGGGGGCACCTATGGCTACACCTTC. Residues: CASRGGTGGTYGYTF.

The V and J genes are TRBV15 and TRBJ2-3; a possible D gene is TRBD2 (5 bases). The V end was cut by 0 bases, the J end by 0 bases, with 13 bases between. CDR1 LNHNV and CDR2 YYDKDF come from the germline V gene (reference sequence). The length of the CDR3 is 17 residues. The CDR3 sequence: CATSRDLPSRSTDTQYF. The CDR3 DNA sequence: TGTGCCACCAGCAGAGATCTCCCTAGCCGTAGCACAGATACGCAGTATTTT.

The chain links TRBV5-1 to TRBJ2-7; 7 bases fit TRBD1. V dropped 4 bases and J dropped 2; count of bases not matched to a gene: 6. Per the germline V gene, CDR1 is SGHRS and CDR2 is YFSETQ. The CDR3 has 14 residues. CDR3 nucleotide sequence: TGCGCCAGCAGCCCGGACAGGCTCACCTACGAGCAGTACTTC. Its protein product is CASSPDRLTYEQYF.

The genes are TRBV7-2 and TRBJ1-5, with D unresolved. Germline values: CDR1 SGHTA, CDR2 FQGNSA. This CDR3 has 12 residues. Trimming left V 2 bases short and J 6 bases short, with 5 bases between. The CDR3 sequence is CASSLNLQPQHF. The CDR3 nucleotides are TGTGCCAGCAGCTTAAATCTTCAGCCCCAGCATTTT.

This chain joins TRBV19 and TRBJ1-2; TRBD1 aligns across 7 bases. After removal of 4 bases from V and 4 bases from J, the junction contained 6 bases not matched to a gene. The CDR3 spans 14 residues. Looked up from germline, CDR1 is LNHDA and CDR2 is SQIVND (reference sequence). The CDR3 DNA sequence: TGTGCCAGTAGTACTCCCGGGACAGTCTATGGCTACACCTTC. Translated: CASSTPGTVYGYTF.

Notes on this clone: The sample carries other DNA sequences with the same CDR3. This rearrangement joins TRBV11-2 to TRBJ2-7, with unresolved D. The V gene lost 5 bases and the J gene lost 3 bases, with 5 bases spanning the gap. The CDR3 has 11 amino acids. Germline CDR1 reads SGHAT; CDR2 reads FQNNGV. The CDR3 coding sequence is TGTGCCAGCAGCCCGTACTACGAGCAGTACTTC. Translated, it gives CASSPYYEQYF.

V usage is TRBV2 and J usage is TRBJ2-3; 10 bases line up with TRBD2. This CDR3 spans 17 amino acids. The V gene's germline CDR1 is SNHLY and CDR2 FYNNEI. Trimming cost V 4 bases and J 4 bases; bases outside gene matches: 11. CDR3 coding DNA: TGTGCCAGCAGTGGGACTAGCGGCCAGGTCTTGGCAGATACGCAGTATTTT. It is translated as CASSGTSGQVLADTQYF.

The genes are TRBV7-9 and TRBJ2-2; possibly TRBD1 for D (5 bases). The CDR3 consists of 17 residues. Germline V gene sequence: CDR1 SEHNR, CDR2 FQNEAQ (reference sequence). Trimming pared 6 bases from V and 0 bases from J, leaving 17 bases between. For the CDR3, the DNA is TGTGCCAGCAGTTCCTCTGGTCGACAGTCGAACACCGGGGAGCTGTTTTTT. Its translation is CASSSSGRQSNTGELFF.

This chain uses TRBV25-1 with TRBJ2-3; a weak D match, TRBD2 (5 bases). The germline V and J ends were trimmed by 3 bases and 10 bases, with 20 bases remaining between them. CDR1 and CDR2 from the germline V gene are MGHDK and SYGVNS. The CDR3 has 15 amino acids. The DNA of the CDR3 is TGTGCCAGCAGTGAGCAGGCTTGGGAGTTGGCATCGCAGTATTTT. It codes for CASSEQAWELASQYF.

This chain links TRBV11-2 with TRBJ1-1; D not certain. Germline values: CDR1 SGHAT, CDR2 FQNNGV. The CDR3 loop spans 17 amino acids. V lost 2 bases and J 0 bases, leaving 16 bases between the germline ends. CDR3: CASSLLGVSRVNTEAFF. The CDR3 nucleotides read TGTGCCAGCAGCTTATTAGGTGTCTCTCGGGTGAACACTGAAGCTTTCTTT. Variable domain in full (rest from reference TRBV11-2 and TRBJ1-1): EAGVAQSPRYKIIEKRQSVAFWCNPISGHATLYWYQQILGQGPKLLIQFQNNGVVDDSQLPKDRFSAERLKGVDSTLKIQPAKLEDSAVYLCASSLLGVSRVNTEAFFGQGTRLTVV.

The chain recombines TRBV5-6 with TRBJ1-2; the match to TRBD1 covers 9 bases. V was clipped by 3 bases and J by 4 bases; unmatched bases: 4. In germline, CDR1 is SGHDT, CDR2 YYEEEE. The CDR3 loop spans 14 amino acids. For the CDR3, the DNA is TGTGCCAGCAGCTCCGGGACAGGGACCTATGGCTACACCTTC. It yields the protein CASSSGTGTYGYTF.

The chain recombines TRBV5-1 with TRBJ1-3; maybe TRBD1 (6 bases). CDR1 and CDR2 (germline): SGHRS, YFSETQ. V was trimmed by 0 bases and J by 2 bases, leaving 12 bases between them. This CDR3 comprises 16 residues. CDR3 DNA sequence: TGCGCCAGCAGCTTGGGCACCGGGACAACTGGAAACACCATATATTTT. This gives the protein CASSLGTGTTGNTIYF.

The rearrangement uses TRBV7-2 and TRBJ2-1; the D is unclear. The V and J ends lost 1 base and 9 bases respectively, with 13 bases between them. Germline lookup yields CDR1 SGHTA and CDR2 FQGNSA. This CDR3 comprises 14 residues. CDR3 sequence (DNA): TGTGCCAGCAGCTTAGACCCAAGATTGAGTGAGCAGTTCTTC. Encoded protein: CASSLDPRLSEQFF.

The chain carries TRBV7-2 and TRBJ1-1; 10 bases match TRBD1. Trimming at V came to 6 bases and at J to 3 bases, leaving 4 bases not matched to a gene. The CDR3 consists of 14 residues. The germline gives CDR1 SGHTA, CDR2 FQGNSA. The CDR3 region has the DNA TGTGCCAGCAGTCGACAGGGGGCGGACACTGAAGCTTTCTTT. Translated, it gives CASSRQGADTEAFF.

This chain links TRBV9 with TRBJ2-2; weak D call: TRBD1 (5 bases). The CDR3 is made up of 17 amino acids. V was clipped by 4 bases and J by 6 bases, with 22 bases between them. Germline CDR1 is SGDLS and CDR2 is YYNGEE. CDR3 sequence (DNA): TGTGCCAGCAGCCCAGGGTTGCGGACCTCGGGCGCCGGGGAGCTGTTTTTT. This codes for CASSPGLRTSGAGELFF.

The gene calls are TRBV30 and TRBJ1-5; D gene uncertain. The CDR3 length is 14 residues. Trimming pared 2 bases from V and 1 base from J, leaving 9 bases between. Germline CDR1 reads GTSNPN; CDR2 reads SVGIG (reference sequence). DNA of the CDR3: TGTGCCTGGAGTCATGTACAGAGCAATCAGCCCCAGCATTTT. Its translation is CAWSHVQSNQPQHF. Using reference TRBV30 and TRBJ1-5 for the parts outside the CDR3, the full variable domain is SQTIHQWPATLVQPVGSPLSLECTVEGTSNPNLYWYRQAAGRGLQLLFYSVGIGQISSEVPQNLSASRPQDRQFILSSKKLLLSDSGFYLCAWSHVQSNQPQHFGDGTRLSIL.

The gene calls are TRBV5-1 and TRBJ2-1, with 8 bases aligning to TRBD1. Trimming removed 4 bases from V and 9 bases from J; junction bases left unmatched: 12. Germline lookup yields CDR1 SGHRS and CDR2 YFSETQ. The CDR3 spans 15 residues. CDR3 bases: TGCGCCAGCAGCGGGGACAGGCCTTACCTCGGTGAGCAGTTCTTC. It codes for CASSGDRPYLGEQFF.

This chain uses TRBV2 with TRBJ2-3, with 10 bases aligning to TRBD2. This CDR3 region has 13 residues. The V and J ends lost 6 bases and 4 bases, in that order; junction bases with no gene match: 1. Germline-derived CDR1 and CDR2 are SNHLY and FYNNEI. The CDR3 is CASRAGGPDTQYF. CDR3 DNA: TGTGCCAGCAGAGCGGGAGGGCCAGATACGCAGTATTTT.